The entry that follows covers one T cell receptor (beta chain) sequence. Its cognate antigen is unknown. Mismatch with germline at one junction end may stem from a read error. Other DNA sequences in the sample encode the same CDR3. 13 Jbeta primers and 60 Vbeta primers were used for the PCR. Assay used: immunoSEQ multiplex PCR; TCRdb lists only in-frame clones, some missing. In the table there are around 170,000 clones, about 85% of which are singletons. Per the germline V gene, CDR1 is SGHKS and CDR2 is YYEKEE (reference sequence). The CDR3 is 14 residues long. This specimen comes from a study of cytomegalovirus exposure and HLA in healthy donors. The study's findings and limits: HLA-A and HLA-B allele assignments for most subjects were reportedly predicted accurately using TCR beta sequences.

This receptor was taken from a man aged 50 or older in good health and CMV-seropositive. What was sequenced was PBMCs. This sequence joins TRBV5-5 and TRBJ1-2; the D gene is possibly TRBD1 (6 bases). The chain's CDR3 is CASSFAGTSYGYTF. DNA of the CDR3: TGTGCCAGCAGCTTCGCCGGGACATCCTATGGTTACACCTTC.